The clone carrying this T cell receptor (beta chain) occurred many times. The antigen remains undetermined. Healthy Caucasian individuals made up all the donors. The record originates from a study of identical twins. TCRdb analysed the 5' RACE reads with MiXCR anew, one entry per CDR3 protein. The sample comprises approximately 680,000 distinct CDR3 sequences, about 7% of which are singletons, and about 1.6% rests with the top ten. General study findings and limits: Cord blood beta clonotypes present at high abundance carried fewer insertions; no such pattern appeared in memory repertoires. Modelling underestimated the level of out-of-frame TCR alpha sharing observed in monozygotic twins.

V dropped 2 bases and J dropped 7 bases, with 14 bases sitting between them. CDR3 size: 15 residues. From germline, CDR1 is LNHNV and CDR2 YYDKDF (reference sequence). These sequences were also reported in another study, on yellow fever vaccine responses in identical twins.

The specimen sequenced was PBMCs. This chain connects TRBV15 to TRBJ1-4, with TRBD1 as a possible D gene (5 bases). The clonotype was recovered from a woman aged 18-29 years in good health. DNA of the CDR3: TGTGCCACCAGCAGAATTCAGGCCGGGGGTGAAAAACTGTTTTTT. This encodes CATSRIQAGGEKLFF.